Below are 2 T cell receptor beta chains sequenced from a single sample in a study of T cell repertoires in cytomegalovirus infection. TCRdb called the reads again in MiXCR, with one record for every CDR3 protein. In the table there are about 120,000 distinct CDR3 sequences, around 31% of which are singletons. For these receptors, no antigen is known. Sequences were derived from CD8+ T cells from cultured PBMCs, sampled from culture after CMV antigen stimulation. The receptors come from a human donor in good health (CMV status not recorded). Some clones in this sample may be carry-over from other donors' samples.

This clonotype was recorded a few times. V gene TRBV27 combines with J gene TRBJ2-3; D gene unclear. Germline assignment: CDR1 MNHEY and CDR2 SMNVEV (reference sequence). V gave up 1 base and J gave up 2 bases, with 4 bases separating them. The CDR3 extends over 13 amino acids. In DNA form, the CDR3 reads TGTGCCAGCAGTTTATACACCACAGATACGCAGTATTTT. This translates into CASSLYTTDTQYF.

The chain carries TRBV6-6 and TRBJ1-1, with 8 bases identical to TRBD1. J lost 4 bases, V lost 8 bases, and 9 bases had no gene match. CDR1 and CDR2 from the germline V gene are MNHNY and SVGAGI (reference sequence). The CDR3 totals 14 residues. The CDR3 sequence: CASGETGEVTEAFF. The CDR3 DNA sequence: TGTGCCAGCGGGGAGACAGGGGAAGTCACTGAAGCTTTCTTT.